One TCR beta chain is described in this entry. Its antigen remains unknown. This CDR3 contains 14 residues. Germline CDR1 DFQATT, CDR2 SNEGSKA (reference sequence). Trimming took 6 bases from V and 7 from J, leaving 19 bases between them. These data come from a study of regulatory T cells in long-lasting Graves disease. Noted time point: persistent/refractory GD, antithyroid drugs over 5 years with positive TRAb. PBMC RNA served as the TCR library source. One endocrinology department in Xi'an, China, was where patients came from. Study-wide findings and caveats: Persistent disease was characterized by preferential usage of TRBV28, TRBJ1-2 and TRBJ2-5.

Building the TCR beta libraries relied on iRepertoire HTBI primers, and CDR3 regions underwent Arm-PCR. A single record per CDR3 protein comes from TCRdb applying MiXCR to the multiplex PCR reads. This table has about 430,000 distinct CDR3 sequences, roughly a fifth appearing once. This chain uses TRBV20-1 with TRBJ1-5; D is ambiguous. This TCR derives from a female donor with Graves disease. The source material was peripheral blood mononuclear cells (PBMCs), sampled when the disease was refractory, from a patient treated with antithyroid drugs. The CDR3 DNA sequence: TGCAGTGCCCCAGTACCCCTCTCGAACCAGCCCCAGCATTTT. As protein: CSAPVPLSNQPQHF.